A single sample is the source of the 10 T cell receptor beta chains below, sequenced in a study of CD8 T cells in ankylosing spondylitis. Points from the study as a whole: It appeared that ankylosing spondylitis blood was characterized by a TCR beta motif of seven or eight highly homologous variants.

TCRdb reanalysed the 5' RACE reads using MiXCR and keeps one entry per CDR3 protein. The repertoire consists of hundreds of thousands of distinct CDR3 sequences, with approximately 17% occurring once and the leading ten covering 1%. These receptors have no identified antigens. Sequencing was done on a sample of blood, either unsorted or a sorted T cell fraction (not recorded which). The receptors come from a male donor with ankylosing spondylitis.

With regard to this clonotype: This clone may be a read error of a much larger clone one base away. J is TRBJ1-3 and V is TRBV9; 9 bases map to TRBD1. Germline assignment: CDR1 SGDLS and CDR2 YYNGEE. The CDR3 length is 16 residues. CDR3 amino acids: CAGSDTGTGYGNTIYF. CDR3 nucleotides: TGTGCCGGCAGCGACACCGGGACAGGGTACGGAAACACCATATATTTT. The variable domain in full, with the rest retrieved from reference TRBV9 and TRBJ1-3, is DSGVTQTPKHLITATGQRVTLRCSPRSGDLSVYWYQQSLDQGLQFLIQYYNGEERAKGNILERFSAQQFPDLHSELNLSSLELGDSALYFCAGSDTGTGYGNTIYFGEGSWLTVV.

In this sample, this clonotype turned up a few times. The chain is built from TRBV12-3 or TRBV12-4 and TRBJ2-1, with 10 bases lining up with TRBD2. The CDR3 length is 16 residues. With V trimmed by 3 bases and J by 3 bases, 5 bases remained unmatched. The DNA of the CDR3 is TGTGCCAGCAGTTTTGCAAGGACTAGCGGCTACAATGAGCAGTTCTTC. Translation: CASSFARTSGYNEQFF.

This clonotype was counted only a few times. This sequence joins TRBV15 and TRBJ2-5; 11 positions agree with TRBD2. The length of the CDR3 is 16 residues. CDR1 is LNHNV and CDR2 is YYDKDF in the germline V gene (reference sequence). Trimming cost V 1 base and J 5 bases; bases outside gene matches: 6. The CDR3 region is CATSRGELAGVETQYF. Here the CDR3 DNA reads TGTGCCACCAGCAGAGGTGAACTAGCGGGAGTTGAGACCCAGTACTTC.

This clonotype was seen only a few times. V usage is TRBV9 and J usage is TRBJ2-1, with D possibly being TRBD2 (5 bases). V lost 2 bases to trimming and J lost 8 bases, with 14 bases between them. Germline lookup yields CDR1 SGDLS and CDR2 YYNGEE. The CDR3 has 14 residues. In DNA form, the CDR3 reads TGTGCCAGCAGCGTTAAGGGCGCGGGTGATGAGCAGTTCTTC. The encoded protein is CASSVKGAGDEQFF.

This clonotype has more than one count but fewer than ten. The chain uses TRBV11-2 and TRBJ2-1, with D perhaps TRBD2 (6 bases). The CDR3 extends over 14 amino acids. Germline V gene sequence: CDR1 SGHAT, CDR2 FQNNGV. V was pared by 3 bases and J by 10 bases, with 16 bases between. CDR3 nucleotide sequence: TGTGCCAGCAGCTTTCGGGCCCTGCGGGGCGAGCAGTTCTTC. This translates into CASSFRALRGEQFF.

The sample holds a few counts of this clonotype. This chain joins TRBV4-1 and TRBJ1-6; D is perhaps TRBD1 (5 bases). CDR1 and CDR2 from the germline V gene are MGHRA and YSYEKL. V was clipped by 0 bases and J by 12 bases, with 18 bases between them. The CDR3 contains 16 residues. This CDR3 reads CASSQDLGGGSRPLHF. The CDR3 coding sequence is TGCGCCAGCAGCCAAGATCTCGGGGGGGGGAGTAGACCCCTCCACTTT.

This clonotype was seen a few times. The chain joins TRBV6-1 to TRBJ1-1, with unresolved D. The CDR3 contains 14 residues. Germline values: CDR1 MNHNS, CDR2 SASEGT. Between the trimmed V and J ends, which lost 7 bases and 2 bases, there was a span of 14 bases. The CDR3, as DNA: TGTGCCAGCATACGGACCGGAAGTAACACTGAAGCTTTCTTT. Translating gives CASIRTGSNTEAFF.

The table lists this clonotype with a few counts. This rearrangement joins TRBV10-3 to TRBJ2-2, with TRBD2 matching over 8 bases. Germline assignment: CDR1 ENHRY and CDR2 SYGVKD. This CDR3 is 16 amino acids long. J lost 5 bases, V lost 3 bases, and 8 bases had no gene match. The CDR3 DNA is TGTGCCATCAGTGATTTCTCCGGGACTAGAACCGGGGAGCTGTTTTTT. It codes for CAISDFSGTRTGELFF.

V and J are TRBV5-1 and TRBJ2-5; 10 bases match TRBD2. Germline V CDR1 and CDR2: SGHRS, YFSETQ. The V and J ends lost 3 bases and 4 bases, in that order; junction bases with no gene match: 3. The CDR3 runs 14 residues. In DNA, the CDR3 is TGCGCCAGCAGCTCAGCGGGAGGGGGAGAGACCCAGTACTTC. The encoded protein is CASSSAGGGETQYF.

The CDR3 region has the DNA TGTGCCAGCAGCCGGTCGGGGAACAATGAGCAGTTCTTC. Its protein product is CASSRSGNNEQFF. The J gene is TRBJ2-1, the V gene TRBV6-4, with D possibly being TRBD2 (5 bases). Germline CDR1 and CDR2: MRHNA and SNTAGT. V was cut by 6 bases and J by 5 bases, with 11 bases left in between. This CDR3 has 13 amino acids.